The 28 T cell receptor beta chains in this list originate from one sample, sequenced in a study of OX40 agonist ivuxolimab in advanced cancers. Produced via immunoSEQ multiplex PCR; TCRdb's table is partial and in-frame only. The sample holds 70,000 or so clones, around 87% seen once. The source material was CD4+ or CD8+ T cells sorted from blood, sampled in a trial of the OX40 agonist ivuxolimab. Every receptor here comes from an adult with an advanced solid tumor such as melanoma, head and neck, liver or kidney cancer.

The chain uses TRBV5-1 and TRBJ2-7; D unclear. Per germline, CDR1 SGHRS and CDR2 YFSETQ. Trimming shortened V by 1 base and J by 4 bases, and 6 bases separated the two germline ends. The CDR3 is 12 residues long. This chain's CDR3 is CASSLTDYEQYF. CDR3 in DNA: TGCGCCAGCAGCTTGACCGATTACGAGCAGTACTTC. The variable domain in full, with the rest retrieved from reference TRBV5-1 and TRBJ2-7, is KAGVTQTPRYLIKTRGQQVTLSCSPISGHRSVSWYQQTPGQGLQFLFEYFSETQRNKGNFPGRFSGRQFSNSRSEMNVSTLELGDSALYLCASSLTDYEQYFGPGTRLTVT.

The chain employs TRBV5-1 and TRBJ2-5, with TRBD2 as a possible D gene (6 bases). V was clipped by 2 bases and J by 1 base, with 9 bases between them. This CDR3 spans 14 amino acids. The germline V gene has CDR1 SGHRS and CDR2 YFSETQ. The CDR3 coding sequence is TGCGCCAGCAGCTTTCGGGGGACCCAAGAGACCCAGTACTTC. Protein product: CASSFRGTQETQYF.

This clone was seen more than once but under ten times. V and J are TRBV27 and TRBJ2-2, with D tentatively TRBD2 (7 bases). Between the trimmed V and J ends, which lost 2 bases and 4 bases, there was a span of 14 bases. This CDR3 is 16 amino acids long. Germline V gene data show CDR1 as MNHEY and CDR2 as SMNVEV (reference sequence). The CDR3 sequence is CASSLEGGYFTGELFF. Written as DNA, the CDR3 is TGTGCCAGCAGTTTAGAGGGGGGGTATTTCACCGGGGAGCTGTTTTTT.

This chain connects TRBV5-4 to TRBJ1-2; 11 bases align to TRBD1. The CDR3 is 16 residues long. The ends lost 4 bases at V and 7 bases at J; junction bases unmatched: 12. Per the germline V gene, CDR1 is SGHNT and CDR2 is YYREEE (reference sequence). The CDR3 coding sequence is TGTGCCAGCAGCGCCACCTCCGGGACAGGGGGATTTGGCTACACCTTC. Protein sequence: CASSATSGTGGFGYTF.

The V call is TRBV28, the J call TRBJ2-2; no clear D. Germline values: CDR1 MDHEN, CDR2 SYDVKM. This CDR3 is built from 12 residues. Between the trimmed V and J ends, which lost 3 bases and 6 bases, there was a span of 5 bases. In DNA, the CDR3 is TGTGCCAGCAGTTTTGGGGCCGGGGAGCTGTTTTTT. Its protein is CASSFGAGELFF.

This chain links TRBV5-1 with TRBJ2-5, with D maybe TRBD2 (5 bases). V was cut by 7 bases and J by 11 bases, with 24 bases left in between. The CDR3 covers 14 residues. Germline lookup yields CDR1 SGHRS and CDR2 YFSETQ. The CDR3 sequence is CASRNSPGLGEQYF. Written as DNA, the CDR3 is TGCGCCAGCCGTAATTCCCCTGGCCTGGGAGAGCAGTACTTC.

This clone was seen only once. J is TRBJ2-7 and V is TRBV27; 13 bases are shared with TRBD2. J lost 7 bases, V lost 5 bases, and 8 bases had no gene match. The germline gives CDR1 MNHEY, CDR2 SMNVEV (reference sequence). The CDR3 spans 15 residues. CDR3 loop: CASSIRTSGSSEQYF. The CDR3 coding sequence is TGTGCCAGCAGTATCCGGACTAGCGGGAGTTCGGAGCAGTACTTC.

The chain uses TRBV29-1 and TRBJ1-2; the D gene is possibly TRBD1 (6 bases). The CDR3 consists of 14 residues. Germline CDR1 reads SQVTM; CDR2 reads ANQGSEA. With 4 bases removed from V and 6 bases from J, the gap between germline ends came to 18 bases. Here the CDR3 reads CSVGQGGGANGYTF. DNA for the CDR3: TGCAGCGTTGGTCAAGGGGGGGGCGCGAATGGCTACACCTTC.

This clone was seen just once. The chain couples TRBV2 to TRBJ2-3; 8 bases are a match to TRBD2. V trimming: 8 bases; J trimming: 3 bases; junction bases outside the gene matches: 10. CDR1 and CDR2 (germline): SNHLY, FYNNEI. This CDR3 region has 15 residues. The CDR3 protein is CASSYQRGNTDTQYF. Here the CDR3 DNA reads TGTGCCAGCTCGTACCAGCGGGGGAATACAGATACGCAGTATTTT.

The chain has TRBV9 and TRBJ2-5; D remains ambiguous. The end of the DNA aligns better with TRBJ2-7, so the J call may be wrong. This CDR3 contains 14 residues. Germline lookup yields CDR1 SGDLS and CDR2 YYNGEE. CDR3 DNA: TGTGCCAGCAGCGACGGGCCCGTGCCCTACGAGCAGTACTTC. Translation: CASSDGPVPYEQYF.

The chain combines TRBV28 with TRBJ1-2; 7 bases are a match to TRBD1. The V segment lost 5 bases and the J segment 6 bases; nucleotides outside the gene matches: 9. The CDR3 is 14 amino acids. Germline CDR1 and CDR2: MDHEN and SYDVKM. The CDR3 DNA sequence: TGTGCCAGCAGTACCCGACAGGGCATCGATGGCTACACCTTC. Protein product: CASSTRQGIDGYTF.

The chain couples TRBV5-1 to TRBJ2-5; D is possibly TRBD2 (6 bases). There are 14 residues in the CDR3. Germline values: CDR1 SGHRS, CDR2 YFSETQ. The ends were cut back, 0 bases at V and 3 bases at J, with 9 bases in the middle. The CDR3 DNA reads as TGCGCCAGCAGCTTGGGGAGGGCAGAAGAGACCCAGTACTTC. It specifies CASSLGRAEETQYF.

V usage is TRBV10-3 and J usage is TRBJ1-1; D remains ambiguous. The CDR3 totals 15 residues. Per the germline V gene, CDR1 is ENHRY and CDR2 is SYGVKD. The germline V and J ends were trimmed by 0 bases and 0 bases, with 8 bases remaining between them. The CDR3 spells CAISESPGMNTEAFF. Written as DNA, the CDR3 is TGTGCCATCAGTGAGTCGCCGGGGATGAACACTGAAGCTTTCTTT.

This sequence joins TRBV11-2 and TRBJ2-1; D unresolved. V was trimmed by 1 base and J by 9 bases, leaving 16 bases between them. The CDR3 covers 15 residues. CDR1 and CDR2 from the germline V gene are SGHAT and FQNNGV. This CDR3 is CASSLAVIPVSEQFF. Written as DNA, the CDR3 is TGTGCCAGCAGCTTAGCGGTAATCCCCGTATCTGAGCAGTTCTTC.

The sample holds a few counts of this clone. The CDR3 loop is CASSLTYGYTF. DNA for the CDR3: TGTGCCAGCAGCTTAACTTATGGCTACACCTTC. The chain uses TRBV7-9 and TRBJ1-2; D unresolved. Germline V gene lookup returns CDR1 SEHNR and CDR2 FQNEAQ (reference sequence). This CDR3 is built from 11 residues. V lost 2 bases, J lost 5 bases, and 3 bases lay in between.

This clone was detected only a few times. The gene calls are TRBV6-1 and TRBJ1-1; 10 nucleotides agree with TRBD1. The length of the CDR3 is 17 residues. CDR1 is MNHNS, CDR2 SASEGT, per germline. Unmatched junction bases numbered 11, after V lost 1 base and J lost 6 bases. The chain's CDR3 is CASSEVGWGQGFPEAFF. CDR3 nucleotides: TGTGCCAGCAGTGAAGTGGGATGGGGACAGGGGTTCCCTGAAGCTTTCTTT.

The rearrangement links TRBV2 to TRBJ2-1, with D possibly TRBD1 on 6 matching bases. V gave up 8 bases and J gave up 10 bases, with 12 bases separating them. The CDR3 runs to 11 residues. Germline V lookup: CDR1 SNHLY, CDR2 FYNNEI. DNA for the CDR3: TGTGCCAGCGGGGGCCGGCGAGAGCAGTTCTTC. It yields the protein CASGGRREQFF.

The rearrangement links TRBV12-5 to TRBJ1-3; possibly TRBD1 for D (5 bases). Germline V gives CDR1 LGHNT, CDR2 FRNRAP. The V end lost 5 bases, the J end lost 4 bases, and 9 bases lay between the germline ends. CDR3 length: 13 amino acids. CDR3: CASGGGYGNTIYF. The CDR3, as DNA: TGTGCTAGTGGTGGGGGTTACGGAAACACCATATATTTT.

In DNA form, the CDR3 reads TGTGCCAGCTCACCAGAGGGACAGCCCGGTGGGACCCAGTACTTC. Its translation is CASSPEGQPGGTQYF. J is TRBJ2-5 and V is TRBV18; the match to TRBD1 covers 7 bases. The CDR3 covers 15 residues. J lost 7 bases, V lost 2 bases, and 10 bases had no gene match. In germline, CDR1 is KGHSH, CDR2 LQKENI.

This chain connects TRBV27 to TRBJ2-7, with D perhaps matching TRBD1 or TRBD2 (5 bases each). Looked up from germline, CDR1 is MNHEY and CDR2 is SMNVEV (reference sequence). V dropped 3 bases and J dropped 2 bases, with 11 bases sitting between them. The CDR3 runs 14 residues. In nucleotides, the CDR3 is TGTGCCAGCAGTTTCGGGGCAGGCACCTACGAGCAGTACTTC. Residues: CASSFGAGTYEQYF.

The table lists this clone with a count of one. The rearrangement links TRBV19 to TRBJ1-5; 11 positions match TRBD1. CDR1 and CDR2 from the germline V gene are LNHDA and SQIVND (reference sequence). Trimming removed 7 bases from V and 6 bases from J; junction bases left unmatched: 2. This CDR3 region has 13 residues. The CDR3 protein is CASTDRGLQPQHF. The CDR3 nucleotides are TGTGCCAGTACGGACAGGGGGCTTCAGCCCCAGCATTTT.

The V and J genes are TRBV4-1 and TRBJ1-4; D ambiguous. Germline assignment: CDR1 MGHRA and CDR2 YSYEKL. CDR3 size: 16 residues. Trimming stripped 0 bases from V and 3 bases from J, with 11 bases between. CDR3 nucleotides: TGCGCCAGCAGCCAAGATAGAGGATCGTCTAATGAAAAACTGTTTTTT. It encodes CASSQDRGSSNEKLFF.

This rearrangement joins TRBV19 to TRBJ2-7; D is possibly TRBD1 (5 bases). This CDR3 region has 12 residues. The germline V gene encodes CDR1 LNHDA and CDR2 SQIVND (reference sequence). Between the trimmed V and J ends, which lost 4 bases and 6 bases, there was a span of 10 bases. The DNA for the CDR3 is TGTGCCAGTAGTAACCAGGGCTCCGAGCAGTACTTC. Protein product: CASSNQGSEQYF.

The chain carries TRBV18 and TRBJ2-5; weak D call: TRBD2 (5 bases). Trimming pared 2 bases from V and 5 bases from J, leaving 9 bases between. Germline CDR1 and CDR2: KGHSH and LQKENI. The length of the CDR3 is 13 residues. The CDR3 spells CASSPRRMETQYF. The CDR3 region has the DNA TGTGCCAGCTCACCAAGGAGGATGGAGACCCAGTACTTC.

The V gene is TRBV4-2, the J gene TRBJ2-7; D unclear. V was cut by 1 base and J by 0 bases, with 7 bases left in between. The CDR3 runs 14 residues. The V gene's germline CDR1 is LGHNA and CDR2 YNFKEQ. The CDR3 bases are TGTGCCAGCAGCCAAGGCCTGAGCTCCTACGAGCAGTACTTC. It codes for CASSQGLSSYEQYF.

The chain carries TRBV30 and TRBJ2-1; 10 nucleotides agree with TRBD2. There are 17 residues in the CDR3. CDR1 is GTSNPN, CDR2 SVGIG, per germline (reference sequence). Germline trimming cut 3 bases from V and 3 bases from J; bases unmatched to any gene: 11. DNA for the CDR3: TGTGCCTGGAGCCACACAAGGACTAGCGGACTCTACAATGAGCAGTTCTTC. Translated: CAWSHTRTSGLYNEQFF.

The chain employs TRBV5-1 and TRBJ1-2; TRBD1 is a possible D gene (5 bases). The germline V gene encodes CDR1 SGHRS and CDR2 YFSETQ. V lost 0 bases and J 4 bases, leaving 13 bases between the germline ends. This CDR3 has 15 residues. CDR3 sequence: CASSLGMGTAYGYTF. The CDR3 coding sequence is TGCGCCAGCAGCTTGGGAATGGGGACGGCCTATGGCTACACCTTC.

This clone was found a few times. The gene calls are TRBV7-3 and TRBJ1-5; 7 bases are shared with TRBD1. V dropped 0 bases and J dropped 4; count of bases not matched to a gene: 3. This CDR3 is built from 15 residues. Germline lookup yields CDR1 SGHTA and CDR2 FQGTGA. The CDR3 loop is CASSLTGQNNQPQHF. Here the CDR3 DNA reads TGTGCCAGCAGCTTAACGGGACAGAATAATCAGCCCCAGCATTTT.